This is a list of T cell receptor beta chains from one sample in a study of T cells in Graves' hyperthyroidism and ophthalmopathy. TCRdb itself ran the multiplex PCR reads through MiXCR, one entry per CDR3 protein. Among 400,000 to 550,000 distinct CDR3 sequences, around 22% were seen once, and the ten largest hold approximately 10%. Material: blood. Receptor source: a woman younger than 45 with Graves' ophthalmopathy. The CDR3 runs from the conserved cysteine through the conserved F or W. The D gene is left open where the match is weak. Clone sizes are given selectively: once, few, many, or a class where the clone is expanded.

CDR3aa: CASSLHARGYEQYF
CDR3nt: TGTGCCAGCAGCCTCCACGCCCGGGGGTACGAGCAGTACTTC
v_gene: TRBV7-2
d_gene: NA
j_gene: TRBJ2-7
abundance: many

CDR3aa: CAMDRGPGNTEAFF
CDR3nt: TGTGCCATGGACAGGGGCCCCGGTAACACTGAAGCTTTCTTT
v_gene: TRBV6-1
d_gene: TRBD1
j_gene: TRBJ1-1
abundance: NA

CDR3aa: CSVEGLSGQNYEQYF
CDR3nt: TGCAGCGTTGAAGGGTTATCGGGACAGAACTACGAGCAGTACTTC
v_gene: TRBV29-1
d_gene: TRBD1
j_gene: TRBJ2-7
abundance: many

CDR3aa: CASKMTGYGELFF
CDR3nt: TGTGCCAGTAAGATGACGGGATACGGGGAGCTGTTTTTT
v_gene: TRBV19
d_gene: NA
j_gene: TRBJ2-2
abundance: many

CDR3aa: CASSSPGHERGTQYF
CDR3nt: TGTGCCAGCAGTTCCCCGGGACACGAGAGGGGGACGCAGTATTTT
v_gene: TRBV28
d_gene: NA
j_gene: TRBJ2-3
abundance: many

CDR3aa: CASSPARESQPQHF
CDR3nt: TGTGCCAGCAGTCCAGCACGAGAAAGTCAGCCCCAGCATTTT
v_gene: TRBV12-3/TRBV12-4
d_gene: NA
j_gene: TRBJ1-5
abundance: NA

CDR3aa: CASSYSATSEQYF
CDR3nt: TGTGCCAGCAGTTATTCGGCGACCTCCGAGCAGTACTTC
v_gene: TRBV6-2/TRBV6-3
d_gene: NA
j_gene: TRBJ2-7
abundance: many

CDR3aa: CASSEGVWERTEAFF
CDR3nt: TGTGCCAGCAGTGAAGGCGTTTGGGAGAGGACTGAAGCTTTCTTT
v_gene: TRBV6-1
d_gene: NA
j_gene: TRBJ1-1
abundance: NA

CDR3aa: CASSSQSNTEAFF
CDR3nt: TGTGCCAGTAGTAGTCAGTCGAACACTGAAGCTTTCTTT
v_gene: TRBV19
d_gene: NA
j_gene: TRBJ1-1
abundance: many

CDR3aa: CASSLDRGSYYEQYF
CDR3nt: TGTGCCAGCAGTTTGGACAGGGGGTCCTACTACGAGCAGTACTTC
v_gene: TRBV12-3/TRBV12-4
d_gene: TRBD1
j_gene: TRBJ2-7
abundance: NA

CDR3aa: CSAIHRGQNYGYTF
CDR3nt: TGCAGTGCTATACACAGGGGGCAAAACTATGGCTACACCTTC
v_gene: TRBV20-1
d_gene: TRBD1
j_gene: TRBJ1-2
abundance: few

CDR3aa: CASSYSSTRALDSPLHF
CDR3nt: TGTGCCAGCAGTTACTCCAGTACTAGGGCCCTTGATTCACCCCTCCACTTT
v_gene: TRBV6-5
d_gene: NA
j_gene: TRBJ1-6
abundance: NA

CDR3aa: CASSEGGPWYEQYF
CDR3nt: TGCGCCAGCAGTGAGGGGGGGCCTTGGTACGAGCAGTACTTC
v_gene: TRBV10-2
d_gene: NA
j_gene: TRBJ2-7
abundance: NA

CDR3aa: CASGLWGPNQPQHF
CDR3nt: TGTGCTAGTGGTTTGTGGGGCCCCAATCAGCCCCAGCATTTT
v_gene: TRBV12-5
d_gene: NA
j_gene: TRBJ1-5
abundance: NA

CDR3aa: CASSRRPFTEAFF
CDR3nt: TGTGCCAGTAGTAGACGACCGTTCACTGAAGCTTTCTTT
v_gene: TRBV19
d_gene: NA
j_gene: TRBJ1-1
abundance: many

CDR3aa: CASSSRLETQYF
CDR3nt: TGCGCCAGCAGCTCTAGACTGGAGACCCAGTACTTC
v_gene: TRBV5-1
d_gene: NA
j_gene: TRBJ2-5
abundance: NA

CDR3aa: CSVESGYYEQYF
CDR3nt: TGCAGCGTTGAATCAGGGTACTACGAGCAGTACTTC
v_gene: TRBV29-1
d_gene: NA
j_gene: TRBJ2-7
abundance: many

CDR3aa: CASSLSRFSYEQYF
CDR3nt: TGTGCCAGCAGTTTGAGCAGGTTCTCCTACGAGCAGTACTTC
v_gene: TRBV12-3/TRBV12-4
d_gene: NA
j_gene: TRBJ2-7
abundance: NA

CDR3aa: CASRDPLGELFF
CDR3nt: TGTGCCAGCAGGGACCCTCTGGGGGAGCTGTTTTTT
v_gene: TRBV12-3/TRBV12-4
d_gene: NA
j_gene: TRBJ2-2
abundance: NA

CDR3aa: CASTPRDGRNTEAFF
CDR3nt: TGTGCCAGCACTCCCCGGGACGGCCGGAACACTGAAGCTTTCTTT
v_gene: TRBV6-1
d_gene: NA
j_gene: TRBJ1-1
abundance: few

CDR3aa: CATSSPHSGGMNTGELFF
CDR3nt: TGTGCCACCAGCAGCCCTCATTCGGGGGGGATGAACACCGGGGAGCTGTTTTTT
v_gene: TRBV15
d_gene: TRBD2
j_gene: TRBJ2-2
abundance: NA

CDR3aa: CAWRTGERGQYF
CDR3nt: TGTGCCTGGAGGACAGGGGAACGGGGACAGTACTTC
v_gene: TRBV30
d_gene: TRBD1
j_gene: TRBJ2-7
abundance: many

CDR3aa: CASSHLQGANYGYTF
CDR3nt: TGTGCCAGCAGCCATCTTCAGGGGGCTAACTATGGCTACACCTTC
v_gene: TRBV7-9
d_gene: TRBD1
j_gene: TRBJ1-2
abundance: NA

CDR3aa: CSARVAGLSYEQYF
CDR3nt: TGCAGTGCTAGAGTAGCAGGGTTATCCTACGAGCAGTACTTC
v_gene: TRBV20-1
d_gene: NA
j_gene: TRBJ2-7
abundance: many

CDR3aa: CASSLVSPANEQYF
CDR3nt: TGTGCCAGCAGTTTAGTTAGTCCCGCTAACGAGCAGTACTTC
v_gene: TRBV27
d_gene: NA
j_gene: TRBJ2-7
abundance: many

CDR3aa: CSARLTGVEAFF
CDR3nt: TGCAGTGCTAGACTGACAGGGGTTGAAGCTTTCTTT
v_gene: TRBV20-1
d_gene: TRBD1
j_gene: TRBJ1-1
abundance: NA

CDR3aa: CASSPGLAGSETQYF
CDR3nt: TGTGCCAGCAGCCCTGGACTAGCGGGAAGTGAGACCCAGTACTTC
v_gene: TRBV11-2
d_gene: TRBD2
j_gene: TRBJ2-5
abundance: few

CDR3aa: CASSYEAGGRGTQYF
CDR3nt: TGTGCCAGCAGTTACGAAGCGGGAGGGCGGGGGACCCAGTACTTC
v_gene: TRBV6-5
d_gene: TRBD2
j_gene: TRBJ2-5
abundance: NA